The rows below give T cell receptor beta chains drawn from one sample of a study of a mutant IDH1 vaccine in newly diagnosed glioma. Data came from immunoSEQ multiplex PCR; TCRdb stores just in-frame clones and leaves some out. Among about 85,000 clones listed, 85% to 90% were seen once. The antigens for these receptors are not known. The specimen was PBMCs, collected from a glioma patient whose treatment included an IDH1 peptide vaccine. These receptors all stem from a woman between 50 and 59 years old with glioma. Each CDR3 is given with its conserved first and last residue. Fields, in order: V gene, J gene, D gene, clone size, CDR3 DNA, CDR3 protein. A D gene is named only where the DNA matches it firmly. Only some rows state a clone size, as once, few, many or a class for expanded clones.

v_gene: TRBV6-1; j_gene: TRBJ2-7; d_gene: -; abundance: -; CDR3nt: TGTGCCAGCAGTGACCGGGGCCTCTCCTACGAGCAGTACTTC; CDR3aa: CASSDRGLSYEQYF
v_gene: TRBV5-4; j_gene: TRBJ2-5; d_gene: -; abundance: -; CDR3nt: TGTGCCAGCAGCTTGCGGGCAGGGAGCGAGACCCAGTACTTC; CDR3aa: CASSLRAGSETQYF
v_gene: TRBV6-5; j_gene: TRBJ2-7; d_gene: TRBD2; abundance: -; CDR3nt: TGTGCCAGCAGTGCGGGACTAGGGCTCGAGCAGTACTTC; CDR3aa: CASSAGLGLEQYF
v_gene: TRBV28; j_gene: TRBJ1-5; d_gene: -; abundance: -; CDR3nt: TGTGCCAGCAGTCCGCCGAAACAGTTCACCGTGGCCCAGCATTTT; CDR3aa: CASSPPKQFTVAQHF
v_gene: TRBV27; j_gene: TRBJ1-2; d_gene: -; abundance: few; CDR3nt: TGTGCCAGCAGCCGGGCCGGGAGGAACTATGGCTACACCTTC; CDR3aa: CASSRAGRNYGYTF
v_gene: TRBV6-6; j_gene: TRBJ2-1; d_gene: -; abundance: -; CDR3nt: TGTGCCAGCAGCGGCAATGAGCAGTTCTTC; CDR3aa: CASSGNEQFF
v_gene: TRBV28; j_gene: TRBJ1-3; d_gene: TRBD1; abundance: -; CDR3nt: TGTGCCAGCAGTTTACATCCCGGACAGGGCCGAAACACCATATATTTT; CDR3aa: CASSLHPGQGRNTIYF
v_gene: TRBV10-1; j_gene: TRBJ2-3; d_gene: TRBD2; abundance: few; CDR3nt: TGCGCCAGCAGTGGGGGAGCGGGAGGGCCGACAGATACGCAGTATTTT; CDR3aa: CASSGGAGGPTDTQYF
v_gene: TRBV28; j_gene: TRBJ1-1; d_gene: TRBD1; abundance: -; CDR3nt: TGTGCCAGCAGTCCTTTATACCGACGCACAGGGGGAGGTACCCTGAACACTGAAGCTTTCTTT; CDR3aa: CASSPLYRRTGGGTLNTEAFF
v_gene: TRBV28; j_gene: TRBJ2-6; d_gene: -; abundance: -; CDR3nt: TGTGCCAGCAGCACCGACAGACTCCCCTTCTCTGGGGCCAACGTCCTGACTTTC; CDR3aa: CASSTDRLPFSGANVLTF
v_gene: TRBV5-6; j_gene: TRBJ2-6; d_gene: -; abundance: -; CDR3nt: TGTGCCAGCAGCCCCGAACCGGGGGCGGCTTCTGGGGCCAACGTCCTGACTTTC; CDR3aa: CASSPEPGAASGANVLTF
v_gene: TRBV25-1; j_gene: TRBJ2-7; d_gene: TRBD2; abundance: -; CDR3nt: TGTGCCAGCAGTTTGGCTAGCGGGAGCAGCCACGAGCAGTACTTC; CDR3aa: CASSLASGSSHEQYF
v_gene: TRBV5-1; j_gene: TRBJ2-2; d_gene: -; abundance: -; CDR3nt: TGCGCCAGCAGCTATCGATTCAGCGGGAACACCGGGGAGCTGTTTTTT; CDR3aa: CASSYRFSGNTGELFF
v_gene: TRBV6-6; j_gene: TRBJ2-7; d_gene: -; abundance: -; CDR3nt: TGTGCCAGCAGTTACCGAGGGACCTACGAGCAGTACTTC; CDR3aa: CASSYRGTYEQYF
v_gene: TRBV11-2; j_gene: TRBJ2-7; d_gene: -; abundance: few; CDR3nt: TGTGCCAGCAGCTTTTTGTACAGGGCCTCCTACGAGCAGTACTTC; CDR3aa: CASSFLYRASYEQYF
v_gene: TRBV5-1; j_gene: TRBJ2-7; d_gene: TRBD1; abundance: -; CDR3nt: TGCGCCAGCAGCCGGGACAGCGAGGTGCAGTACTTC; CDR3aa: CASSRDSEVQYF
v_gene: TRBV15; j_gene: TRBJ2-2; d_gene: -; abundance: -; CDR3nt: TGTGCCACCCTCCAGGACGTCGTGAACACCGGGGAGCTGTTTTTT; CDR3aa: CATLQDVVNTGELFF
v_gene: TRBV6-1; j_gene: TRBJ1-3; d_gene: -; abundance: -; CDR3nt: TGTGCCAGCAGCATCGTCCAAAACACCATATATTTT; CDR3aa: CASSIVQNTIYF
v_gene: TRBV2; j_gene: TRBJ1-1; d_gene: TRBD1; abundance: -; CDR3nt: TGTGCCAGCCTATGGCTTGAAGGGACAGATGAAGCTTTCTTT; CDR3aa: CASLWLEGTDEAFF
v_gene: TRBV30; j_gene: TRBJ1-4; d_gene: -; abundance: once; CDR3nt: TGTGCCTGGAGTCCCGCGGGGGGGGAACTGTTTTTT; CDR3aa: CAWSPAGGELFF
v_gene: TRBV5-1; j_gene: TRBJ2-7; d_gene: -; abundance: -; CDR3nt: TGCGCCAGCAGCTTAGTAGGGTCCTACGAGCAGTACTTC; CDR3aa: CASSLVGSYEQYF
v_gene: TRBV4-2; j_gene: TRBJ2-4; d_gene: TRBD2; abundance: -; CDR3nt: TGTGCCAGCAGCCGGGAAGGACTAGAGGCATACATTCAGTACTTC; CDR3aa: CASSREGLEAYIQYF
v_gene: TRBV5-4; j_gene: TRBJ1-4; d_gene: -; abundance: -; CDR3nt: TGTGCCAGCAGCAGCGACGGTGAAGGAGAAAAACTGTTTTTT; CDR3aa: CASSSDGEGEKLFF
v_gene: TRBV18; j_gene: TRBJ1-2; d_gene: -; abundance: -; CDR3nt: TGTGCCAGCTCACCAGGAGATGGTGGCTACACCTTC; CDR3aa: CASSPGDGGYTF
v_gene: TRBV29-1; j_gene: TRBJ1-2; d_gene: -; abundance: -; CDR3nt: TGCAGCGTTGAAAGGTTTGAGGGGAGTGATGGCTACACCTTC; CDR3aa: CSVERFEGSDGYTF
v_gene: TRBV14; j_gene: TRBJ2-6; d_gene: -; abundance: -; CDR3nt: TGTGCCAGCAGCCAAAGCTCTGGGGCCAACGTCCTGACTTTC; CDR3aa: CASSQSSGANVLTF
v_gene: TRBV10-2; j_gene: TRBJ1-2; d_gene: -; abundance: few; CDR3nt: TGCGCCAGCAGTGAGGAGGCGACAGGCTTCAGCTATGGCTACACCTTC; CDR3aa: CASSEEATGFSYGYTF
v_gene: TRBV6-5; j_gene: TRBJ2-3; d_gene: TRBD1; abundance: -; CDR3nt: TGTGCCAGCAGTTATTCCAGGGGGATAGATACGCAGTATTTT; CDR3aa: CASSYSRGIDTQYF
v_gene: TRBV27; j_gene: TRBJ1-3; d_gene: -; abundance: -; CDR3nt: TGTGCCAGCTCGGGGCCAGGGTCTAGTGGAAACACCATATATTTT; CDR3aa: CASSGPGSSGNTIYF
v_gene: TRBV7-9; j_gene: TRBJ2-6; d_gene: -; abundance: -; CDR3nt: TGTGCCAGCAAACCAGGGAGTGATACTGGGGCCAACGTCCTGACTTTC; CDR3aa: CASKPGSDTGANVLTF
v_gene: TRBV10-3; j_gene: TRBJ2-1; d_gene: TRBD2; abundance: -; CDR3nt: TGTGCCACCCGGACTAGCGGGGCCCCCACTGAGCAGTTCTTC; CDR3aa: CATRTSGAPTEQFF
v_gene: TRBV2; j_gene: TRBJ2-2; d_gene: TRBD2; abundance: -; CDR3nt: TGTGCCAGCACCCCCAAGGGACTAGCGGGAGTTCGGACCGGGGAGCTGTTTTTT; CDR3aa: CASTPKGLAGVRTGELFF
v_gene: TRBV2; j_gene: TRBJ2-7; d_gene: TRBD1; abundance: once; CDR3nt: TGTGCCAGCGGGGCCGGGACAGGGGCCTCAGAGCAGTACTTC; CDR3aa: CASGAGTGASEQYF
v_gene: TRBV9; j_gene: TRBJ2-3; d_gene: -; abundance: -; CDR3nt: TGTGCCAGCAGCCCCCAGCGTGTAGATAGCACAGATACGCAGTATTTT; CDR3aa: CASSPQRVDSTDTQYF
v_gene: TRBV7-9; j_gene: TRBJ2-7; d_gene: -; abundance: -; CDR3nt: TGTGCCAGCAGCCCCGGCAGGGCCTATCTCTACGAGCAGTACTTC; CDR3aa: CASSPGRAYLYEQYF
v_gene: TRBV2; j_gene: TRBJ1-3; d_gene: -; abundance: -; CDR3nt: TGTGCCAGCAGTCCTCTTCATGGAAACACCATATATTTT; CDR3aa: CASSPLHGNTIYF
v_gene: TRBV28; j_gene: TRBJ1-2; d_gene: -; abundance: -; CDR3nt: TGTGCCAGCAGTTTACCAGGGCGCGTTGATGGCTACACCTTC; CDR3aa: CASSLPGRVDGYTF
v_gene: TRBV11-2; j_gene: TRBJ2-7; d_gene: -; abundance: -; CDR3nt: TGTGCCAGCAGCCCCCGCCCCCACTACGAGCAGTACTTC; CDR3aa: CASSPRPHYEQYF
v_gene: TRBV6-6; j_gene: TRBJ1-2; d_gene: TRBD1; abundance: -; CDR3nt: TGTGCCAGCAGACCGACAGGGGCTGGCTATGGCTACACCTTC; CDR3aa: CASRPTGAGYGYTF
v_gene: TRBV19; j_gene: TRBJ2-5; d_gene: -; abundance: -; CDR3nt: TGTGCCACCAGCTCCGTTAGGGAGACCCAGTACTTC; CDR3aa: CATSSVRETQYF
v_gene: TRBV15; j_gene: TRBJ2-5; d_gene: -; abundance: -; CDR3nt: TGTGCCACCAGCAGAGGCGAGCAAGAGACCCAGTACTTC; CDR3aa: CATSRGEQETQYF
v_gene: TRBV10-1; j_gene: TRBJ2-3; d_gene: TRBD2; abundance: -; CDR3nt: TGCGCCAGCAGCGCTAGCGGGAGTGTTACGCAGTATTTT; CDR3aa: CASSASGSVTQYF
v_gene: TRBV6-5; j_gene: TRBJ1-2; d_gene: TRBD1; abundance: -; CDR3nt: TGTGCCAGCAAGACAGGGGGTCATGGCTACACCTTC; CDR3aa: CASKTGGHGYTF
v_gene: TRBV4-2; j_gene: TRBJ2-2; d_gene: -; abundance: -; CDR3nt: TGTGCCAGCAGCCCAGCCTGGGCTGCGGGGCCCGGGGAGCTGTTTTTT; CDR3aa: CASSPAWAAGPGELFF
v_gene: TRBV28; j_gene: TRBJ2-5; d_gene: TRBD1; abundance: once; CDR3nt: TGTGCCAGCACCTTTGCCGGACAGGGCGGGAAAGAGACCCAGTACTTC; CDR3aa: CASTFAGQGGKETQYF
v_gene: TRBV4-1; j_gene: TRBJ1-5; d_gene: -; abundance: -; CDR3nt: TGCGCCAGCAGCCAAGACGGGGATCAGCCCCAGCATTTT; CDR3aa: CASSQDGDQPQHF
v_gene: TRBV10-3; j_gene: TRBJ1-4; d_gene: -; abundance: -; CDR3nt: TGTGCCATCAGTGAGGTTGGGCCCGGGACTGGAAATGAAAAACTGTTTTTT; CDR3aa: CAISEVGPGTGNEKLFF